Sequencing of this T cell receptor (beta chain) was carried out in a study of blood T cell repertoires in COVID-19. Whole-study context: Researchers got acute and convalescent COVID-19 samples from the United States, Italy and Spain. Nucleic acid was either cDNA or gDNA, and it came from T cells, B-cell-depleted T cells, or PBMCs.

The germline V gene encodes CDR1 SNHLY and CDR2 FYNNEI. The CDR3 has 15 residues. V was clipped by 5 bases and J by 7 bases, with 17 bases between them. This clone has only one observation. Under the authors' procedure: Reference gene primers were amplified, and this amplification served to estimate nucleated cell counts. Sequencing was performed with immunoSEQ multiplex PCR; in TCRdb, only in-frame clones are kept and a portion is missing. V and J calls plus clone size are reproduced from that table; the DNA served to infer D and trimming. The sample shows a few hundred thousand clones, approximately 86% of them seen only once.

The rearrangement uses TRBV2 and TRBJ1-4, with D perhaps matching TRBD1 (6 bases). The source is a woman aged 45 to 65 with active or convalescent COVID-19. The specimen was peripheral blood. This CDR3 reads CASSTIQGIGEKLFF. Here the CDR3 DNA reads TGTGCCAGCAGTACCATCCAGGGGATCGGTGAAAAACTGTTTTTT. Complete variable domain (other parts from reference TRBV2 and TRBJ1-4): EPEVTQTPSHQVTQMGQEVILRCVPISNHLYFYWYRQILGQKVEFLVSFYNNEISEKSEIFDDQFSVERPDGSNFTLKIRSTKLEDSAMYFCASSTIQGIGEKLFFGSGTQLSVL.